Listed below are T cell receptor beta chains from one sample, sequenced in a study of T cells in Graves' hyperthyroidism and ophthalmopathy. TCRdb analysed the multiplex PCR reads with MiXCR anew, one entry per CDR3 protein. Altogether more than 300,000 distinct CDR3 sequences are present, around 20% being singletons, with the ten largest covering 35% to 45%. The sequencing input was blood. Receptors originate from a man between 18 and 35 years old with Graves' ophthalmopathy. Both conserved end residues are part of each CDR3. Fields, in order: J gene, CDR3 length, V gene, D gene, clone size, CDR3 protein, CDR3 DNA. D genes are given only for firm matches. Clone sizes are given selectively: once, few, many, or a class where the clone is expanded.

TRBJ2-4 16 TRBV11-1 . few CASSVHSALAKNIQYF TGTGCCAGCAGCGTCCATAGCGCTCTAGCCAAAAACATTCAGTACTTC
TRBJ2-5 15 TRBV6-1 TRBD2 many CASRPLAGGQETQYF TGTGCCAGCAGACCACTAGCGGGGGGGCAAGAGACCCAGTACTTC
TRBJ1-4 15 TRBV12-3/TRBV12-4 . few CASSSVEGGGEKLFF TGTGCCAGCAGTTCCGTCGAAGGGGGGGGGGAAAAACTGTTTTTT
TRBJ2-1 15 TRBV5-1 . . CASSLEDGLYNEQFF TGCGCCAGCAGCTTGGAGGACGGCCTCTACAATGAGCAGTTCTTC
TRBJ2-5 15 TRBV6-5 TRBD2 few CASSYSSGGKETQYF TGTGCCAGCAGTTACTCCAGCGGGGGGAAAGAGACCCAGTACTTC
TRBJ2-2 19 TRBV3-1 TRBD2 . CASSRLGLAGGQNTGELFF TGTGCCAGCAGCCGACTCGGACTAGCGGGAGGACAAAACACCGGGGAGCTGTTTTTT
TRBJ2-3 14 TRBV18 . . CASSPYLGADTQYF TGTGCCAGCTCACCATATCTTGGGGCAGATACGCAGTATTTT
TRBJ2-5 15 TRBV5-4 . few CASSPDGGRQETQYF TGTGCCAGCAGCCCGGATGGGGGCCGCCAAGAGACCCAGTACTTC
TRBJ1-1 15 TRBV25-1 . once CASSGVGGGDTEAFF TGTGCCAGCAGCGGCGTGGGAGGGGGGGACACTGAAGCTTTCTTT
TRBJ1-4 13 TRBV12-3/TRBV12-4 . many CASSGSAGEKLFF TGTGCCAGCAGCGGGTCAGCTGGTGAAAAACTGTTTTTT
TRBJ2-2 14 TRBV14 . . CASSLFGSTGELFF TGTGCCAGCAGCCTTTTTGGGAGCACCGGGGAGCTGTTTTTT
TRBJ2-1 15 TRBV20-1 TRBD2 . CSARRLAGGYNEQFF TGCAGTGCTAGGCGACTAGCGGGGGGGTACAATGAGCAGTTCTTC